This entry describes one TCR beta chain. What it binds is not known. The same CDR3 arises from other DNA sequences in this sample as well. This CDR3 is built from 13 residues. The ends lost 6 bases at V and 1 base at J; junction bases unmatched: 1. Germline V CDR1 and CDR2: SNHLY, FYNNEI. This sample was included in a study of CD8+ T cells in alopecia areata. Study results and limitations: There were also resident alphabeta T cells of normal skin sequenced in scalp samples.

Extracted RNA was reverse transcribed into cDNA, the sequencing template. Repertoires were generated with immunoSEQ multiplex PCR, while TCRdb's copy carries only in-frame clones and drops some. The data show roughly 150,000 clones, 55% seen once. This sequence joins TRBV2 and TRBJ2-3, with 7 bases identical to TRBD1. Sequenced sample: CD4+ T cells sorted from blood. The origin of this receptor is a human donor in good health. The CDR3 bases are TGTGCCAGCAGAGACAGGGGCACAGATACGCAGTATTTT. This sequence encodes CASRDRGTDTQYF.